Below are 22 T cell receptor beta chains sequenced from a single sample in a study of shared clonotypes between healthy human individuals. Here immunoSEQ multiplex PCR was the method, and the copy in TCRdb shows in-frame clones only, minus some. The sample has more than 2,000,000 clones; approximately 95% are singletons. Sequences were obtained from naive CD4+ T cells from PBMCs. The subset: CD45RA+ positively selected. The receptors here all came from a man aged 18 to 29 in good health. Some clones in this sample may be carry-over from other donors' samples.

The V gene is TRBV5-1, the J gene TRBJ2-1, with TRBD1 identical over 8 bases. The trim removed 3 bases at V and 0 bases at J, leaving 2 bases unmatched. The V gene's germline CDR1 is SGHRS and CDR2 YFSETQ. CDR3 size: 15 residues. The CDR3 here is CASSWTGTSYNEQFF. In nucleotides, the CDR3 is TGCGCCAGCAGCTGGACAGGGACCTCCTACAATGAGCAGTTCTTC.

V usage is TRBV5-1 and J usage is TRBJ1-1; 7 nucleotides align to TRBD1. V dropped 2 bases and J dropped 5; count of bases not matched to a gene: 6. Germline CDR1 SGHRS, CDR2 YFSETQ. There are 14 residues in the CDR3. CDR3 DNA sequence: TGCGCCAGCAGCTTCAGTAGGGGGCAGACTGAAGCTTTCTTT. This sequence encodes CASSFSRGQTEAFF. Based on the CDR3 plus reference TRBV5-1 and TRBJ1-1, the full variable domain is KAGVTQTPRYLIKTRGQQVTLSCSPISGHRSVSWYQQTPGQGLQFLFEYFSETQRNKGNFPGRFSGRQFSNSRSEMNVSTLELGDSALYLCASSFSRGQTEAFFGQGTRLTVV.

V is TRBV27 and J is TRBJ2-1, with TRBD2 as a possible D gene (6 bases). CDR3 length: 15 residues. The V and J ends lost 7 bases and 1 base respectively, with 14 bases between them. Germline lookup yields CDR1 MNHEY and CDR2 SMNVEV (reference sequence). CDR3 bases: TGTGCCAGCACCATTACCGCGGGGTCCTACAATGAGCAGTTCTTC. Translating gives CASTITAGSYNEQFF.

The gene calls are TRBV11-2 and TRBJ2-3; a weak D match, TRBD1 (6 bases). V shed 7 bases and J shed 8 bases, with 16 bases lying between them. There are 13 residues in the CDR3. The germline V gene has CDR1 SGHAT and CDR2 FQNNGV. The CDR3 sequence is CASNTGPGGTQYF. The DNA of the CDR3 is TGTGCCAGCAACACAGGGCCGGGTGGTACGCAGTATTTT. Together with reference TRBV11-2 and TRBJ2-3, the CDR3 gives the full variable domain: EAGVAQSPRYKIIEKRQSVAFWCNPISGHATLYWYQQILGQGPKLLIQFQNNGVVDDSQLPKDRFSAERLKGVDSTLKIQPAKLEDSAVYLCASNTGPGGTQYFGPGTRLTVL.

The rearrangement uses TRBV27 and TRBJ2-7; D may correspond to TRBD1 or TRBD2 (5 bases each). Germline V lookup: CDR1 MNHEY, CDR2 SMNVEV (reference sequence). V lost 3 bases to trimming and J lost 2 bases, with 11 bases between them. This CDR3 region has 14 residues. CDR3 bases: TGTGCCAGCAGTTTCCGGGACGCAGCCTACGAGCAGTACTTC. Residues: CASSFRDAAYEQYF.

This chain joins TRBV4-2 and TRBJ2-2, with D maybe TRBD2 (5 bases). The CDR3 consists of 16 residues. Germline lookup yields CDR1 LGHNA and CDR2 YNFKEQ. Trimming removed 1 base at V and 8 bases at J, with 17 bases between. DNA of the CDR3: TGTGCCAGCAGCCAAGTGGCCCTTACGCTAGCTGGGGAGCTGTTTTTT. The encoded protein is CASSQVALTLAGELFF.

This sequence joins TRBV9 and TRBJ1-1; D is unresolved. V lost 4 bases and J 4 bases, leaving 11 bases between the germline ends. CDR3 length: 13 residues. The V gene's germline CDR1 is SGDLS and CDR2 YYNGEE. The CDR3 bases are TGTGCCAGCAGCCTTGGGAGGTCCACTGAAGCTTTCTTT. Translated: CASSLGRSTEAFF.

The rearrangement uses TRBV28 and TRBJ2-7; D not certain. The germline V and J ends were trimmed by 6 bases and 2 bases, with 14 bases remaining between them. The CDR3 spans 14 residues. The germline V gene encodes CDR1 MDHEN and CDR2 SYDVKM. CDR3 region: CASSVVHLTYEQYF. The CDR3 DNA reads as TGTGCCAGCAGCGTCGTACACCTAACCTACGAGCAGTACTTC.

The chain has TRBV5-1 and TRBJ1-4; 7 nucleotides line up with TRBD1. Trimming at V came to 3 bases and at J to 8 bases, leaving 4 bases not matched to a gene. Germline V gene data show CDR1 as SGHRS and CDR2 as YFSETQ. This CDR3 spans 13 amino acids. CDR3 in amino acids: CASSSPGQEKLFF. The CDR3 nucleotides read TGCGCCAGCAGCTCCCCGGGACAGGAAAAACTGTTTTTT. Filled out from reference TRBV5-1 and TRBJ1-4, the complete variable domain reads KAGVTQTPRYLIKTRGQQVTLSCSPISGHRSVSWYQQTPGQGLQFLFEYFSETQRNKGNFPGRFSGRQFSNSRSEMNVSTLELGDSALYLCASSSPGQEKLFFGSGTQLSVL.

The chain has TRBV5-8 and TRBJ2-7, with D uncertain. The V gene's germline CDR1 is SGHTS and CDR2 YDEGEE. The CDR3 loop spans 15 amino acids. V lost 0 bases, J lost 2 bases, and 12 bases lay in between. The CDR3 spells CASSLVPRSPYEQYF. CDR3 DNA sequence: TGTGCCAGCAGCTTGGTCCCGAGGAGCCCCTACGAGCAGTACTTC.

The chain employs TRBV4-1 and TRBJ2-7, with 7 bases identical to TRBD1. V trimming: 5 bases; J trimming: 2 bases; junction bases outside the gene matches: 6. In germline, CDR1 is MGHRA, CDR2 YSYEKL. The CDR3 has 14 amino acids. The CDR3 DNA reads as TGCGCCAGCAGCTCGGACAGGTGGACCTACGAGCAGTACTTC. Translation: CASSSDRWTYEQYF.

A note on this clone: The junction and the germline gene differ at one end; a read error may be behind it. The chain uses TRBV6-6 and TRBJ1-2; D is unresolved. The CDR3 is made up of 10 amino acids. The germline V gene encodes CDR1 MNHNY and CDR2 SVGAGI (reference sequence). CDR3 DNA sequence: TGTGCCAGCGGGGAGGCCTCTTTTTTCTTC. Amino acid sequence: CASGEASFFF.

The rearrangement links TRBV7-9 to TRBJ2-7; no definite D call. The V gene's germline CDR1 is SEHNR and CDR2 FQNEAQ (reference sequence). The CDR3 spans 16 residues. With 5 bases removed from V and 4 bases from J, the gap between germline ends came to 21 bases. The CDR3 sequence is CASSIVQSRHWYEQYF. The CDR3 bases are TGTGCCAGCAGCATCGTACAGTCACGACATTGGTACGAGCAGTACTTC.

V gene TRBV19 combines with J gene TRBJ2-3; 9 bases line up with TRBD2. Germline V gene data show CDR1 as LNHDA and CDR2 as SQIVND (reference sequence). With 7 bases clipped from V and 3 bases from J, the junction kept 17 bases outside the gene matches. This CDR3 is 18 amino acids long. CDR3 sequence reads: CASMKNRPTTSGTDTQYF. As DNA, the CDR3 is TGTGCCAGTATGAAAAACAGGCCTACGACTAGCGGTACAGATACGCAGTATTTT.

This clone was seen a few times. The genes are TRBV5-1 and TRBJ1-4, with D unclear. The V end was cut by 4 bases, the J end by 0 bases, with 7 bases between. Germline CDR1 and CDR2: SGHRS and YFSETQ. This CDR3 contains 14 residues. CDR3 nucleotides: TGCGCCAGCAGCCCCAGGCCAACTAATGAAAAACTGTTTTTT. Its translation is CASSPRPTNEKLFF.

The chain carries TRBV7-2 and TRBJ2-5, with D uncertain. Germline V gene lookup returns CDR1 SGHTA and CDR2 FQGNSA. The CDR3 is 15 residues long. Trimming removed 2 bases at V and 3 bases at J, with 13 bases between. The CDR3 here is CASSLNSLSKETQYF. DNA of the CDR3: TGTGCCAGCAGCTTAAATAGCCTTTCCAAAGAGACCCAGTACTTC. The variable domain in full, completed from reference TRBV7-2 and TRBJ2-5, reads GAGVSQSPSNKVTEKGKDVELRCDPISGHTALYWYRQSLGQGLEFLIYFQGNSAPDKSGLPSDRFSAERTGGSVSTLTIQRTQQEDSAVYLCASSLNSLSKETQYFGPGTRLLVL.

The chain uses TRBV29-1 and TRBJ2-3; D may be TRBD1 (6 bases). V lost 1 base and J lost 6, with 14 bases in between. The CDR3 extends over 14 amino acids. The germline gives CDR1 SQVTM, CDR2 ANQGSEA. The CDR3 region is CSVEGSQGLDTQYF. CDR3 sequence (DNA): TGCAGCGTTGAAGGGTCGCAGGGGTTGGATACGCAGTATTTT.

For this clone: The junction does not match germline at one end; this may be a read error. The sample carries other DNA sequences with the same CDR3. V is TRBV10-3 and J is TRBJ1-1; perhaps TRBD1 as D (6 bases). Germline CDR1 and CDR2: ENHRY and SYGVKD. This CDR3 contains 13 residues. The CDR3 bases are TGTGCTATCAGTGGACAGATGAACACTGAAGCTTTCTTT. This encodes CAISGQMNTEAFF.

V is TRBV7-3 and J is TRBJ1-2, with D possibly being TRBD1 (6 bases). Per germline, CDR1 SGHTA and CDR2 FQGTGA. The V end was cut by 5 bases, the J end by 4 bases, with 14 bases between. The CDR3 has 14 residues. Here the CDR3 reads CASSRNREGYGYTF. The CDR3 coding sequence is TGTGCCAGCAGCCGTAACAGGGAGGGCTATGGCTACACCTTC.

The rearrangement links TRBV4-1 to TRBJ2-7, with D possibly matching TRBD1 (6 bases). Trimming took off 1 base at V and 3 bases at J, with 10 bases between the two ends. The CDR3 covers 14 residues. Germline CDR1 MGHRA, CDR2 YSYEKL. CDR3 in DNA: TGCGCCAGCAGCCAAGGACAGGTCCGCTACGAGCAGTACTTC. It translates to CASSQGQVRYEQYF.

J is TRBJ2-2 and V is TRBV7-2, with D possibly TRBD2 on 6 matching bases. Trimming cost V 5 bases and J 4 bases, with 14 bases left between them. The CDR3 spans 15 residues. Germline assignment: CDR1 SGHTA and CDR2 FQGNSA. CDR3 sequence (DNA): TGTGCCAGCAGCCCCGGAGGGCCCGGCACCGGGGAGCTGTTTTTT. Its translation: CASSPGGPGTGELFF.

The chain recombines TRBV28 with TRBJ2-5; the D gene is possibly TRBD2 (7 bases). CDR3 length: 15 amino acids. Trimming removed 2 bases at V and 5 bases at J, with 15 bases between. Per germline, CDR1 MDHEN and CDR2 SYDVKM. CDR3 nucleotide sequence: TGTGCCAGCAGTTTAGGGGGGGCACGGTGGGAGACCCAGTACTTC. Translated: CASSLGGARWETQYF.